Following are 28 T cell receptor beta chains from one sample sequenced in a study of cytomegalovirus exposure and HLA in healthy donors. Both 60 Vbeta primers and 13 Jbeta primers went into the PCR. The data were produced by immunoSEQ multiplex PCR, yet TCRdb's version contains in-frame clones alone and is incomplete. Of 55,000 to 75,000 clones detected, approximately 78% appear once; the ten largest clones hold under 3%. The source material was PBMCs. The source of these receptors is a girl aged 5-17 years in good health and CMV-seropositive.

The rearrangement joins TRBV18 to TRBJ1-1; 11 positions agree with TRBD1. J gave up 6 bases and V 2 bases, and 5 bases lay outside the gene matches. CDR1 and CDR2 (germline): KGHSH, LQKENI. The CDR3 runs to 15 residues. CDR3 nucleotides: TGTGCCAGCTCACCAGAGGACAGGGGGCGGCCTGAAGCTTTCTTT. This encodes CASSPEDRGRPEAFF.

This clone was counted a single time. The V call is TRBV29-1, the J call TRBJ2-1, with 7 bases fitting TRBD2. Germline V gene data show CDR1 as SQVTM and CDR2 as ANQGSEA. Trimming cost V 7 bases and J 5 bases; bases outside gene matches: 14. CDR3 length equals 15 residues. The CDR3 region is CSGGWGGLTNNEQFF. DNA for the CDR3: TGCAGCGGTGGGTGGGGGGGACTAACCAACAATGAGCAGTTCTTC.

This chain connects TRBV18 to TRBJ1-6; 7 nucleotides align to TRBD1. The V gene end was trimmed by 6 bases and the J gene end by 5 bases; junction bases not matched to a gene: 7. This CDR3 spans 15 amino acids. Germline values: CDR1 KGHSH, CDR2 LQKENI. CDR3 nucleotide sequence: TGTGCCAGCTCGTTTACAGGGGATAATAATTCACCCCTCCACTTT. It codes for CASSFTGDNNSPLHF.

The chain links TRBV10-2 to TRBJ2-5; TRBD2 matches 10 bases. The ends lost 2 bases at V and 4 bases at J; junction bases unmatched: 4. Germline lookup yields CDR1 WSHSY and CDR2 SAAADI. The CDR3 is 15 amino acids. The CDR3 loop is CASSEGLAGVETQYF. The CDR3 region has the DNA TGCGCCAGCAGTGAGGGCCTAGCGGGAGTAGAGACCCAGTACTTC.

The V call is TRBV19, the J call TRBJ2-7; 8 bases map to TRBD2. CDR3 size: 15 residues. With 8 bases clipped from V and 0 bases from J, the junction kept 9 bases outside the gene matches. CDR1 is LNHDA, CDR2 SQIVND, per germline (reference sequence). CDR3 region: CASGAGGIHSYEQYF. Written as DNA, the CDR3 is TGTGCCAGTGGCGCGGGGGGCATACACTCCTACGAGCAGTACTTC. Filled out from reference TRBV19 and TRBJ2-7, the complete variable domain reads DGGITQSPKYLFRKEGQNVTLSCEQNLNHDAMYWYRQDPGQGLRLIYYSQIVNDFQKGDIAEGYSVSREKKESFPLTVTSAQKNPTAFYLCASGAGGIHSYEQYFGPGTRLTVT.

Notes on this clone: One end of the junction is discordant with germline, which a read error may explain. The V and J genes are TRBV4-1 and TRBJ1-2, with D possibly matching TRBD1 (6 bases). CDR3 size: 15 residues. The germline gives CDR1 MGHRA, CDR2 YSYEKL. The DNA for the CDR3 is TGCGCCAGCAGCCCCAGTGGGGGCGCTACCTATGACTACACCTTC. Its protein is CASSPSGGATYDYTF.

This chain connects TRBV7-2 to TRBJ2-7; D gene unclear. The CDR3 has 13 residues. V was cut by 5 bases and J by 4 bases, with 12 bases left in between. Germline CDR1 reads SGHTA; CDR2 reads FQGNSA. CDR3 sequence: CASSPTVLYEQYF. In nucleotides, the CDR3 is TGTGCCAGCAGCCCCACGGTCCTATACGAGCAGTACTTC.

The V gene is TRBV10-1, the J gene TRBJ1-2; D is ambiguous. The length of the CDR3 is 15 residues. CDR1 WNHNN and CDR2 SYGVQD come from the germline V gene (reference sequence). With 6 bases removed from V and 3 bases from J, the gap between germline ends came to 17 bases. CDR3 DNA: TGCGCCAGCAGGCCAATTGGGCAGCCCGACTATGGCTACACCTTC. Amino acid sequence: CASRPIGQPDYGYTF.

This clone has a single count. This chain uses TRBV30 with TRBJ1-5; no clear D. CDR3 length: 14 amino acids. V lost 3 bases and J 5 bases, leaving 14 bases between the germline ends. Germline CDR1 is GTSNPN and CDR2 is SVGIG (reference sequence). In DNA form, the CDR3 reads TGTGCCTGGAGCCTGGGCCCCCGGCATCAGCCCCAGCATTTT. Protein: CAWSLGPRHQPQHF.

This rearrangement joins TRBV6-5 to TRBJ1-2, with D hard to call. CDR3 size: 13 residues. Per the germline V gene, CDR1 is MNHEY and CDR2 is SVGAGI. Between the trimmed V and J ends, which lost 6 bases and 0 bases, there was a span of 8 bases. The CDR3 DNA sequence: TGTGCCAGCAGCCAGACATCTAACTATGGCTACACCTTC. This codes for CASSQTSNYGYTF.

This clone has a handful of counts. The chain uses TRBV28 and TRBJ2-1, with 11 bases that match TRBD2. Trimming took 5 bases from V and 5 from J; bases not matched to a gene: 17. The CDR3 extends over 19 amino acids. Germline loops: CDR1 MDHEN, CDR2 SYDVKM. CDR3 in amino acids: CASSQRPFLAGGPHNEQFF. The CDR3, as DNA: TGTGCCAGCAGTCAGAGACCCTTCCTAGCGGGAGGTCCCCACAATGAGCAGTTCTTC.

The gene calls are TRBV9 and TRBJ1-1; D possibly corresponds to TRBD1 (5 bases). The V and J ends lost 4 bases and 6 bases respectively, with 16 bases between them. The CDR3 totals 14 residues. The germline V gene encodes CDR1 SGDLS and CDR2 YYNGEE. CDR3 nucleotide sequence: TGTGCCAGCAGCCCGGACACTCTAGGAGCTGAAGCTTTCTTT. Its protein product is CASSPDTLGAEAFF.

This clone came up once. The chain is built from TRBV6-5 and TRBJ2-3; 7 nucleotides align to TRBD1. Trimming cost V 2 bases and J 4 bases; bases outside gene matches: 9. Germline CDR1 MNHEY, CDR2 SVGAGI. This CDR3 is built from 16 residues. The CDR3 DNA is TGTGCCAGCAGTTACCCTGCAGCGCAGGGGGCAGATACGCAGTATTTT. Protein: CASSYPAAQGADTQYF.

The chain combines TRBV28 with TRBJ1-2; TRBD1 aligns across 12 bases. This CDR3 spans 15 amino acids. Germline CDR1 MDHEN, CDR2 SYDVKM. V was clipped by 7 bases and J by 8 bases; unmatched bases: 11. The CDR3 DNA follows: TGTGCCAGCACCAATAGTGGGACAGGGGGCTGGGGCTACACCTTC. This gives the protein CASTNSGTGGWGYTF.

The CDR3 DNA reads TGTGCCAGTAGTATATGGGGGGATGAAAAACTGTTTTTT. Amino acid sequence: CASSIWGDEKLFF. The chain links TRBV19 to TRBJ1-4; tentative D call: TRBD1 (5 bases). The CDR3 sequence is 13 residues long. CDR1 LNHDA and CDR2 SQIVND come from the germline V gene (reference sequence). The V end lost 2 bases, the J end lost 6 bases, and 7 bases lay between the germline ends.

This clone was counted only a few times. The CDR3 loop reads CASTPTSGVGETQYF. The DNA of the CDR3 is TGTGCCAGTACCCCGACTAGCGGGGTAGGAGAGACCCAGTACTTC. The rearrangement uses TRBV19 and TRBJ2-5; 11 nucleotides align to TRBD2. Germline CDR1 and CDR2: LNHDA and SQIVND (reference sequence). Trimming took 7 bases from V and 4 from J; bases not matched to a gene: 8. The CDR3 runs 15 residues.

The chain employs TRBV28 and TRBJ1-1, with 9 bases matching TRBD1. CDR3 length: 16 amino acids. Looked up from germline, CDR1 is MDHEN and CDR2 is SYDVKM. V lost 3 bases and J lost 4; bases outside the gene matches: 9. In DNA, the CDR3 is TGTGCCAGCAGTTTCAAGGGGGGGACAGGGCCCACTGAAGCTTTCTTT. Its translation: CASSFKGGTGPTEAFF.

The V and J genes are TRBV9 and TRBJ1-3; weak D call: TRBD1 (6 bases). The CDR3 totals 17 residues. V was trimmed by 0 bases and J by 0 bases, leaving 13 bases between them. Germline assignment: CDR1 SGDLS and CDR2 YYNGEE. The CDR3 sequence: CASSVEPDRRSGNTIYF. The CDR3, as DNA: TGTGCCAGCAGCGTAGAGCCCGACAGGCGCTCTGGAAACACCATATATTTT.

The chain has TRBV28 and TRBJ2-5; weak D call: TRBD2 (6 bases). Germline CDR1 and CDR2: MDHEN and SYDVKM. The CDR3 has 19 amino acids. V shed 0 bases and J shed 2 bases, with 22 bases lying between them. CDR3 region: CASSLWPRRRDPIQETQYF. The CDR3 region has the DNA TGTGCCAGCAGTTTATGGCCTAGGAGGCGGGACCCCATACAAGAGACCCAGTACTTC.

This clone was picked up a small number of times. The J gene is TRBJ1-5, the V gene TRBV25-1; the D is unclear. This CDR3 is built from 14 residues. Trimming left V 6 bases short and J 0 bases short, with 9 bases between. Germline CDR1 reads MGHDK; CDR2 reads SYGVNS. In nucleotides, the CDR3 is TGTGCCAGCAGCGCCTACAGTAGCAATCAGCCCCAGCATTTT. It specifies CASSAYSSNQPQHF.

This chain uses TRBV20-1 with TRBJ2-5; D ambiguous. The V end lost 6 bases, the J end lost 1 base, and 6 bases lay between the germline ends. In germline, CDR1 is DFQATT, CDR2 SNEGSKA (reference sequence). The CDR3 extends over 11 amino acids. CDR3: CSATGQETQYF. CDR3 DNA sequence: TGCAGTGCCACGGGCCAAGAGACCCAGTACTTC.

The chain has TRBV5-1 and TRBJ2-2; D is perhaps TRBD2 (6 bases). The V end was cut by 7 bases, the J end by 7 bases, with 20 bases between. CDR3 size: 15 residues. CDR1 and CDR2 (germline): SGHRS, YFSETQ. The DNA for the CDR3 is TGCGCCAGCCGGTCCAGGCGGGACGAGTTCGGGGAGCTGTTTTTT. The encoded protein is CASRSRRDEFGELFF.

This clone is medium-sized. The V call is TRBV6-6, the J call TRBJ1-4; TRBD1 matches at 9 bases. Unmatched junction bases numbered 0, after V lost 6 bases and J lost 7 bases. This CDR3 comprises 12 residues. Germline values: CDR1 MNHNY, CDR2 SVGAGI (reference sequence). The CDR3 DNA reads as TGTGCCAGCAGGGACAGGGGTGAAAAACTGTTTTTT. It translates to CASRDRGEKLFF.

CDR3 loop: CSVVMGAFNEKLFF. The CDR3, as DNA: TGCAGCGTTGTAATGGGGGCTTTTAATGAAAAACTGTTTTTT. The V call is TRBV29-1, the J call TRBJ1-4; weak D call: TRBD1 (6 bases). Germline loops: CDR1 SQVTM, CDR2 ANQGSEA. Between the trimmed V and J ends, which lost 4 bases and 4 bases, there was a span of 13 bases. The CDR3 runs to 14 residues. The entire variable domain, with the rest obtained from reference TRBV29-1 and TRBJ1-4, is as follows: SAVISQKPSRDICQRGTSLTIQCQVDSQVTMMFWYRQQPGQSLTLIATANQGSEATYESGFVIDKFPISRPNLTFSTLTVSNMSPEDSSIYLCSVVMGAFNEKLFFGSGTQLSVL.

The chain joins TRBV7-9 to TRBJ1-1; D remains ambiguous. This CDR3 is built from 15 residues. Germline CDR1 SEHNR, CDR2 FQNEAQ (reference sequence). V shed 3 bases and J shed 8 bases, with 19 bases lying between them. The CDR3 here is CASSFQAHPTSEAFF. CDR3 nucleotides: TGTGCCAGCAGCTTCCAGGCCCACCCGACCTCCGAAGCTTTCTTT.

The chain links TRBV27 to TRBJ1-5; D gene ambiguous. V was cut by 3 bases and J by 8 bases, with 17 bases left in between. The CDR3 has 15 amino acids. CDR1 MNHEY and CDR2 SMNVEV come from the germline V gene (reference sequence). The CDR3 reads CASSLTAPGRKPQHF. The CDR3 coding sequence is TGTGCCAGCAGTTTGACGGCACCGGGAAGGAAGCCCCAGCATTTT.

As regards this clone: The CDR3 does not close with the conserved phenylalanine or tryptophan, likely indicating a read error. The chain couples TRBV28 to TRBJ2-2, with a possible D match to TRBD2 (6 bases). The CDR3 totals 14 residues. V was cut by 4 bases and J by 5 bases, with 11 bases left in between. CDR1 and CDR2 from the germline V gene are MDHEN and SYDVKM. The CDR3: CASSSGLPTGELFS. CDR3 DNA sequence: TGTGCCAGCAGTTCCGGACTACCAACCGGGGAGCTGTTTTCT.

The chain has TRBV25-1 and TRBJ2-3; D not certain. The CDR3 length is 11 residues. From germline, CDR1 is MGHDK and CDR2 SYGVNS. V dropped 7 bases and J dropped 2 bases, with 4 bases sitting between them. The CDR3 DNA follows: TGTGCCAGCATCGTCACAGATACGCAGTATTTT. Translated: CASIVTDTQYF.